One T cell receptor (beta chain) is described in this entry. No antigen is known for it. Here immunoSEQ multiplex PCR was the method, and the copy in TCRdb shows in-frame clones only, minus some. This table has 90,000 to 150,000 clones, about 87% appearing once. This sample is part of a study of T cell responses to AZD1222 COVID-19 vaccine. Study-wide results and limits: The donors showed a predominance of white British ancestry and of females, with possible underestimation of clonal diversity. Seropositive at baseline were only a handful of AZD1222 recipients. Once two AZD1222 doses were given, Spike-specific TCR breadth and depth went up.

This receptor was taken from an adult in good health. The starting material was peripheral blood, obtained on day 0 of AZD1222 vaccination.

The CDR3 loop reads CATSRDGMATYEQFF. CDR3 in DNA: TGTGCCACCAGCAGAGATGGGATGGCTACTTATGAGCAGTTCTTC. The V and J genes are TRBV15 and TRBJ2-1, with unresolved D. The CDR3 consists of 15 residues. Per germline, CDR1 LNHNV and CDR2 YYDKDF (reference sequence). V was cut by 0 bases and J by 8 bases, with 14 bases left in between. Full variable domain (remainder filled in from reference TRBV15 and TRBJ2-1): DAMVIQNPRYQVTQFGKPVTLSCSQTLNHNVMYWYQQKSSQAPKLLFHYYDKDFNNEADTPDNFQSRRPNTSFCFLDIRSPGLGDTAMYLCATSRDGMATYEQFFGPGTRLTVL.